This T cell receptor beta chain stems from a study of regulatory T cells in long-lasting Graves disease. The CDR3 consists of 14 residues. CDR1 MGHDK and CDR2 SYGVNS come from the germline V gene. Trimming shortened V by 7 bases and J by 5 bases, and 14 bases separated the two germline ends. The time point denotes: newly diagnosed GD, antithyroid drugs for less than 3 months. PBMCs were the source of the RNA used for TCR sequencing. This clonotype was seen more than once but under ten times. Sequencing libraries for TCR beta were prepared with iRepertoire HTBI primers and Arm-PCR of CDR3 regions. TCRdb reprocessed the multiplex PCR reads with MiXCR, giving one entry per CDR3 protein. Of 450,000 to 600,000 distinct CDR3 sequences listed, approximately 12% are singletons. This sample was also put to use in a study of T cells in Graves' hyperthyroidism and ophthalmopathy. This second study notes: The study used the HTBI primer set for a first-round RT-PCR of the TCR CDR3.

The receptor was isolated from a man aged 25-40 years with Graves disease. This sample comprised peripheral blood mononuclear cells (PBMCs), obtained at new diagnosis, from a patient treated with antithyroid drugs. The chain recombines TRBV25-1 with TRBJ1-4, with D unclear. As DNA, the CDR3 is TGTGCCAGCACGCCCCGGGAACAAAATGAAAAACTGTTTTTT. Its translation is CASTPREQNEKLFF.